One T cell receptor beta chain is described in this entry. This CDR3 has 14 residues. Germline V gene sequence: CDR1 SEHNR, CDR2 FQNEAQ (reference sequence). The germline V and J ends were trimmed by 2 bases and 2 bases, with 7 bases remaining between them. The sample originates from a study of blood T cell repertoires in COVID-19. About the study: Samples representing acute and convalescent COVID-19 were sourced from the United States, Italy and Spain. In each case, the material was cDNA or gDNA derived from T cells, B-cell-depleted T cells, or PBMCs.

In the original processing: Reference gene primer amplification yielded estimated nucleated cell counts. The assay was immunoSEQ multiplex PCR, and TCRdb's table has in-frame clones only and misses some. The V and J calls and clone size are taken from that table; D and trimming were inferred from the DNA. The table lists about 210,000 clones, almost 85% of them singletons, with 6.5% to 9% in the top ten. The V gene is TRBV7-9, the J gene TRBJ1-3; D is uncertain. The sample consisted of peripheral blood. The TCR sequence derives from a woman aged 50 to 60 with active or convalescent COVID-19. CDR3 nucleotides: TGTGCCAGCAGCTTACCTACAGCTGGAAACACCATATATTTT. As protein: CASSLPTAGNTIYF.